These 22 T cell receptor beta chains share one sample of origin, sequenced in a study of blood T cell repertoires in COVID-19. TCRdb's table, derived via immunoSEQ multiplex PCR, lists solely in-frame clones and lacks some. The table includes more than 350,000 clones, about 87% detected once. Sequenced material: PBMCs or T cells enriched from blood (not recorded which). These receptors all come from a woman in her forties or fifties who had recovered from COVID-19.

The V gene is TRBV4-2, the J gene TRBJ2-1; the match to TRBD2 covers 10 bases. This CDR3 is built from 16 residues. Trimming removed 1 base from V and 6 bases from J; junction bases left unmatched: 6. Germline CDR1 reads LGHNA; CDR2 reads YNFKEQ. CDR3 region: CASSQVHSGGPNEQFF. CDR3 DNA sequence: TGTGCCAGCAGCCAAGTGCATAGCGGGGGGCCCAATGAGCAGTTCTTC.

The chain has TRBV3-1 (or the pseudogene TRBV3-2) and TRBJ2-1; D gene unclear. Germline assignment: CDR1 LGHDT and CDR2 YNNKEL (reference sequence). V was trimmed by 1 base and J by 5 bases, leaving 12 bases between them. This CDR3 has 15 amino acids. CDR3 DNA: TGTGCCAGCAGCCAAGTAACTCTGGAGAACAATGAGCAGTTCTTC. It translates to CASSQVTLENNEQFF.

The CDR3 DNA follows: TGTGCCAGTAGTATAGATCTCACTCGTGACAGCCGGCTCTATGGCTACACCTTC. Amino acid sequence: CASSIDLTRDSRLYGYTF. The rearrangement uses TRBV19 and TRBJ1-2, with D perhaps matching TRBD1 (5 bases). Germline V gene lookup returns CDR1 LNHDA and CDR2 SQIVND (reference sequence). Trimming took 0 bases from V and 4 from J, leaving 21 bases between them. CDR3 length equals 18 residues.

The chain has TRBV9 and TRBJ2-5, with 11 bases aligning to TRBD2. Trimming at V came to 0 bases and at J to 1 base, leaving 17 bases not matched to a gene. Germline V lookup: CDR1 SGDLS, CDR2 YYNGEE. The CDR3 consists of 21 residues. The DNA of the CDR3 is TGTGCCAGCAGCGTAGTATCGCGGCAGGCTAGCGGGGGGAGAGCCCAAGAGACCCAGTACTTC. Its protein is CASSVVSRQASGGRAQETQYF.

The chain combines TRBV2 with TRBJ1-2, with D tentatively TRBD1 (6 bases). The CDR3 consists of 14 residues. Germline loops: CDR1 SNHLY, CDR2 FYNNEI. Trimming cost V 4 bases and J 4 bases, with 13 bases left between them. CDR3 in DNA: TGTGCCAGCAGTGCACAAAGGACAGCCTATGGCTACACCTTC. Amino acid sequence: CASSAQRTAYGYTF.

J is TRBJ1-1 and V is TRBV27; D remains ambiguous. V gave up 3 bases and J gave up 10 bases, with 15 bases separating them. Germline V gene data show CDR1 as MNHEY and CDR2 as SMNVEV (reference sequence). This CDR3 has 13 amino acids. The CDR3 region has the DNA TGTGCCAGCAGTTTGAGGGAGGGCGCGGTAGCTTTCTTT. Encoded protein: CASSLREGAVAFF.

The chain uses TRBV28 and TRBJ1-2, with 7 bases matching TRBD1. Germline CDR1 MDHEN, CDR2 SYDVKM. The V gene end was trimmed by 5 bases and the J gene end by 2 bases; junction bases not matched to a gene: 5. This CDR3 has 14 amino acids. The DNA for the CDR3 is TGTGCCAGCAGTCAGGGGGTGAAGAACTATGGCTACACCTTC. It codes for CASSQGVKNYGYTF.

The V and J genes are TRBV2 and TRBJ1-4; the D is unclear. The CDR3 contains 13 residues. CDR1 is SNHLY and CDR2 is FYNNEI in the germline V gene. Trimming pared 4 bases from V and 7 bases from J, leaving 10 bases between. This CDR3 is CASSAGITEKLFF. The CDR3, as DNA: TGTGCCAGCAGTGCGGGAATAACTGAAAAACTGTTTTTT.

The chain is built from TRBV28 and TRBJ2-3; D is perhaps TRBD2 (6 bases). Per the germline V gene, CDR1 is MDHEN and CDR2 is SYDVKM. The CDR3 spans 14 residues. Trimming took off 3 bases at V and 3 bases at J, with 10 bases between the two ends. CDR3 bases: TGTGCCAGCAGTTTGGGGGGTCGGACAGATACGCAGTATTTT. Translated: CASSLGGRTDTQYF. Variable domain in full (rest from reference TRBV28 and TRBJ2-3): DVKVTQSSRYLVKRTGEKVFLECVQDMDHENMFWYRQDPGLGLRLIYFSYDVKMKEKGDIPEGYSVSREKKERFSLILESASTNQTSMYLCASSLGGRTDTQYFGPGTRLTVL.

The V and J genes are TRBV6-5 and TRBJ1-2; unclear D gene. The CDR3 totals 14 residues. CDR1 and CDR2 (germline): MNHEY, SVGAGI. V lost 2 bases and J 3 bases, leaving 10 bases between the germline ends. Written as DNA, the CDR3 is TGTGCCAGCAGTTACCGCGCCAAAGACTATGGCTACACCTTC. This codes for CASSYRAKDYGYTF.

V gene TRBV19 combines with J gene TRBJ2-2; TRBD1 agrees at 8 bases. Germline loops: CDR1 LNHDA, CDR2 SQIVND (reference sequence). The CDR3 runs to 13 residues. J lost 6 bases, V lost 9 bases, and 6 bases had no gene match. The CDR3 protein is CASAGGMAGELFF. In DNA form, the CDR3 reads TGTGCCAGCGCAGGGGGCATGGCCGGGGAGCTGTTTTTT.

The chain carries TRBV30 and TRBJ1-2; TRBD1 agrees at 9 bases. Germline values: CDR1 GTSNPN, CDR2 SVGIG (reference sequence). The CDR3 is 14 amino acids. V lost 1 base and J lost 4; bases outside the gene matches: 4. The CDR3 nucleotides read TGTGCCTGGAGTGCGGGACAGGGTGGCTATGGCTACACCTTC. It codes for CAWSAGQGGYGYTF.

The V and J genes are TRBV6-5 and TRBJ2-2; 7 bases fit TRBD1. The V segment lost 6 bases and the J segment 4 bases; nucleotides outside the gene matches: 5. Per the germline V gene, CDR1 is MNHEY and CDR2 is SVGAGI. The length of the CDR3 is 14 residues. This CDR3 is CASRTGQPTGELFF. The CDR3, as DNA: TGTGCCAGCAGGACGGGACAGCCCACCGGGGAGCTGTTTTTT.

The chain couples TRBV5-1 to TRBJ2-2; perhaps TRBD2 as D (5 bases). The CDR3 contains 16 residues. Germline V gene sequence: CDR1 SGHRS, CDR2 YFSETQ. Trimming shortened V by 4 bases and J by 4 bases, and 17 bases separated the two germline ends. For the CDR3, the DNA is TGCGCCAGCAGCCCAGGACTCCTCCCAGGCACCGGGGAGCTGTTTTTT. Amino acids: CASSPGLLPGTGELFF.

In this sample, this clone turned up a few times. This chain connects TRBV6-1 to TRBJ1-4, with 10 bases fitting TRBD1. The trim removed 0 bases at V and 10 bases at J, leaving 20 bases unmatched. The CDR3 spans 20 residues. Germline CDR1 and CDR2: MNHNS and SASEGT. The chain's CDR3 is CASSEAKDPSLTGQGIKLFF. CDR3 in DNA: TGTGCCAGCAGTGAAGCTAAGGACCCGAGCCTTACGGGACAGGGGATAAAACTGTTTTTT.

This clone was picked up one time. The chain recombines TRBV12-3 or TRBV12-4 with TRBJ1-5; 7 positions match TRBD1. This CDR3 has 13 residues. V was clipped by 6 bases and J by 3 bases; unmatched bases: 2. The CDR3: CASRDRVNQPQHF. CDR3 nucleotides: TGTGCCAGCAGAGACAGGGTCAATCAGCCCCAGCATTTT.

The V and J genes are TRBV24-1 and TRBJ2-1; weak D call: TRBD1 (6 bases). The CDR3 covers 16 residues. Trimming cost V 5 bases and J 5 bases, with 18 bases left between them. In germline, CDR1 is KGHDR, CDR2 SFDVKD. CDR3 sequence reads: CATSAGPLGTHNEQFF. DNA for the CDR3: TGTGCCACCAGTGCCGGACCCCTGGGGACACACAATGAGCAGTTCTTC.

CDR3 DNA: TGTGCCAGCAGGCAGACAGGGGGCCACGGGGAGCTGTTTTTT. Its protein product is CASRQTGGHGELFF. V gene TRBV27 combines with J gene TRBJ2-2; 10 bases align to TRBD1. The germline V gene encodes CDR1 MNHEY and CDR2 SMNVEV (reference sequence). The CDR3 spans 14 residues. J lost 7 bases, V lost 6 bases, and 5 bases had no gene match.

V usage is TRBV18 and J usage is TRBJ2-6; the match to TRBD1 covers 8 bases. Germline assignment: CDR1 KGHSH and CDR2 LQKENI. The trim removed 1 base at V and 0 bases at J, leaving 5 bases unmatched. This CDR3 is built from 18 residues. The CDR3 DNA is TGTGCCAGCTCACCACGAGAGACAGGGGTCTCTGGGGCCAACGTCCTGACTTTC. It encodes CASSPRETGVSGANVLTF.

The chain links TRBV15 to TRBJ1-2, with D possibly being TRBD1 (5 bases). Trimming pared 0 bases from V and 3 bases from J, leaving 8 bases between. Germline loops: CDR1 LNHNV, CDR2 YYDKDF (reference sequence). The CDR3 extends over 14 amino acids. CDR3 region: CATSREGGDYGYTF. DNA of the CDR3: TGTGCCACCAGCAGAGAGGGGGGGGACTATGGCTACACCTTC.

The genes are TRBV27 and TRBJ2-4, with 8 bases lining up with TRBD1. Per the germline V gene, CDR1 is MNHEY and CDR2 is SMNVEV (reference sequence). This CDR3 comprises 15 residues. V dropped 3 bases and J dropped 6; count of bases not matched to a gene: 7. The CDR3 protein is CASSFGQGDGNIQYF. Here the CDR3 DNA reads TGTGCCAGCAGTTTCGGACAGGGCGATGGAAACATTCAGTACTTC.

The chain has TRBV9 and TRBJ1-3; D is uncertain. Germline V gene sequence: CDR1 SGDLS, CDR2 YYNGEE. This CDR3 is built from 14 residues. Trimming removed 4 bases at V and 2 bases at J, with 10 bases between. This CDR3 reads CASSPGVPGNTIYF. DNA for the CDR3: TGTGCCAGCAGCCCCGGTGTCCCTGGAAACACCATATATTTT.